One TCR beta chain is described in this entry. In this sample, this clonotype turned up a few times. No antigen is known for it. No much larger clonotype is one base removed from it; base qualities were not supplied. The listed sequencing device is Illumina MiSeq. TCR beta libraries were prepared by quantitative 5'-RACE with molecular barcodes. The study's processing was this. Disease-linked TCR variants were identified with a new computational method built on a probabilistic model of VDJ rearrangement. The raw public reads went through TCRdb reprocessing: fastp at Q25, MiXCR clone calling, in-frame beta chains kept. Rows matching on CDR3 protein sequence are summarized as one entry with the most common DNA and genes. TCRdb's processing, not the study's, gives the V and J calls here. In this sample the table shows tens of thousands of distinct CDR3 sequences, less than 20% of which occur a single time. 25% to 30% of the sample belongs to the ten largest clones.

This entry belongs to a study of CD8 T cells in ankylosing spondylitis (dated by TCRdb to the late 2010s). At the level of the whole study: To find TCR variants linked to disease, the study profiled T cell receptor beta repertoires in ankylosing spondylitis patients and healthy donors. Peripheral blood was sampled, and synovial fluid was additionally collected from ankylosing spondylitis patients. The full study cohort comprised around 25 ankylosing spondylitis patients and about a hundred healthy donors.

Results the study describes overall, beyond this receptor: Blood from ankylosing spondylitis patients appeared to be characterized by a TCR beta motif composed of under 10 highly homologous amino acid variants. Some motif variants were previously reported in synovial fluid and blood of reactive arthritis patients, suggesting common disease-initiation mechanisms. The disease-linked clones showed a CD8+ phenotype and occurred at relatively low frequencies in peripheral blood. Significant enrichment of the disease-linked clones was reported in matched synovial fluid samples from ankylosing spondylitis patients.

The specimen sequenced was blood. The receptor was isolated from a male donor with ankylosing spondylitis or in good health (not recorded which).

The CDR3 protein: CAWRTGTKSGELFF. The DNA is as follows: TGTGCCTGGAGGACAGGGACTAAGTCCGGGGAGCTGTTTTTT. The V and J genes are TRBV30 and TRBJ2-2; the D gene assignment is perhaps TRBD1 or TRBD2, with each matching 7 bases. V loses 3 bases, J loses 6 bases, and the germline ends lie 14 bases apart. CDR1 and CDR2 are read off the germline V gene (reference sequence) as GTSNPN and SVGIG. The CDR3, cysteine through phenylalanine, is 14 amino acids long. Only CDR3 DNA is held: 42 bases, read in frame from base 1.